This T cell receptor (beta chain) was observed in a study of CD8 T cells in Susac syndrome. CD8+ and CD4+ T cells circulating in blood were sequenced for TCR beta. The multiple sclerosis control group was made up of treatment-naive patients with stable or active relapsing-remitting disease. About 0.5 to 1 ug RNA was reverse transcribed with random hexamers. Amplification of TCR beta CDR3 across 54 Vbeta and 13 Jbeta was performed with immunoSEQ multiplex PCR. TCRdb re-derived calls from the immunoSEQ multiplex PCR reads in MiXCR, one entry per CDR3 protein. The data contain about 180,000 distinct CDR3 sequences, around 95% of them singletons. This TCR was sampled from a human donor with multiple sclerosis. Sequenced material: CD8+ T cells from PBMCs.

This CDR3 is CASSLSSLAKNIQYF. The CDR3 region has the DNA TGTGCCAGCAGTTTATCATCCCTAGCCAAAAACATTCAGTACTTC. This sequence joins TRBV27 and TRBJ2-4; D remains unclear. The CDR3 runs 15 residues. V lost 0 bases, J lost 0 bases, and 6 bases lay in between. Germline V gene data show CDR1 as MNHEY and CDR2 as SMNVEV (reference sequence).